The 18 T cell receptor beta chains reported below all come from one sample, sequenced in a study of cytomegalovirus exposure and HLA in healthy donors. Vbeta (60) and Jbeta (13) primers were used in the PCR. Data came from immunoSEQ multiplex PCR; TCRdb stores just in-frame clones and leaves some out. The table has over 150,000 clones, around 68% seen once. Material: PBMCs. Receptor source: a woman in her 40s in good health and CMV-seropositive.

CDR3 region: CASSATGVGYTF. The CDR3 nucleotides read TGTGCCAGCAGCGCGACAGGGGTTGGCTACACCTTC. V is TRBV6-5 and J is TRBJ1-2; 8 nucleotides line up with TRBD1. V shed 6 bases, J shed 7 bases, and the junction held 4 bases outside the gene matches. The CDR3 has 12 residues. Germline V lookup: CDR1 MNHEY, CDR2 SVGAGI.

The chain joins TRBV27 to TRBJ2-7, with TRBD1 identical over 8 bases. The CDR3 extends over 18 amino acids. CDR1 MNHEY and CDR2 SMNVEV come from the germline V gene (reference sequence). The V segment lost 2 bases and the J segment 3 bases; nucleotides outside the gene matches: 15. DNA for the CDR3: TGTGCCAGCAGTTTACTCGGACAGGGTCCCTTCGGTAACTACGAGCAGTACTTC. Encoded protein: CASSLLGQGPFGNYEQYF.

The V call is TRBV10-2, the J call TRBJ1-1, with TRBD1 as a possible D gene (5 bases). This CDR3 contains 14 residues. Trimming pared 6 bases from V and 1 base from J, leaving 12 bases between. Germline V gene lookup returns CDR1 WSHSY and CDR2 SAAADI. This CDR3 reads CASRWGPSNTEAFF. CDR3 DNA: TGCGCCAGCAGGTGGGGCCCATCGAACACTGAAGCTTTCTTT.

The chain recombines TRBV14 with TRBJ2-6; D might be TRBD1 (6 bases). Germline assignment: CDR1 SGHDN and CDR2 FVKESK. CDR3 size: 17 residues. Trimming took 1 base from V and 2 from J, leaving 12 bases between them. CDR3 bases: TGTGCCAGCAGCCAAGTGTGGGGGCTGGCTGGGGCCAACGTCCTGACTTTC. This encodes CASSQVWGLAGANVLTF.

The V and J genes are TRBV2 and TRBJ1-5; TRBD1 agrees at 10 bases. Germline CDR1 and CDR2: SNHLY and FYNNEI. The ends lost 2 bases at V and 6 bases at J; junction bases unmatched: 4. The length of the CDR3 is 15 residues. This chain's CDR3 is CASSEFRTGGQPQHF. CDR3 nucleotide sequence: TGTGCCAGCAGTGAATTCAGGACAGGGGGTCAGCCCCAGCATTTT. Full variable domain (remainder filled in from reference TRBV2 and TRBJ1-5): EPEVTQTPSHQVTQMGQEVILRCVPISNHLYFYWYRQILGQKVEFLVSFYNNEISEKSEIFDDQFSVERPDGSNFTLKIRSTKLEDSAMYFCASSEFRTGGQPQHFGDGTRLSIL.

The chain carries TRBV18 and TRBJ1-1; D possibly corresponds to TRBD1 (5 bases). This CDR3 contains 15 residues. Germline CDR1 reads KGHSH; CDR2 reads LQKENI. The V and J ends lost 3 bases and 4 bases respectively, with 15 bases between them. CDR3 nucleotide sequence: TGTGCCAGCTCACCTGGGAGGGGAGACCCCACTGAAGCTTTCTTT. This gives the protein CASSPGRGDPTEAFF.

The chain carries TRBV6-4 and TRBJ2-2, with a tentative D call TRBD1 (7 bases). This CDR3 has 16 amino acids. Germline lookup yields CDR1 MRHNA and CDR2 SNTAGT. V dropped 6 bases and J dropped 2 bases, with 16 bases sitting between them. The CDR3 here is CASRPGGSGNTGELFF. CDR3 in DNA: TGTGCCAGCAGACCAGGGGGTAGCGGAAACACCGGGGAGCTGTTTTTT.

The table lists this clone with a few counts. V and J are TRBV5-1 and TRBJ1-4; a weak D match, TRBD1 (5 bases). V lost 0 bases and J 0 bases, leaving 6 bases between the germline ends. This CDR3 has 15 amino acids. From germline, CDR1 is SGHRS and CDR2 YFSETQ. The DNA of the CDR3 is TGCGCCAGCAGCTTGGGACAGACAACTAATGAAAAACTGTTTTTT. It specifies CASSLGQTTNEKLFF.

This clone was found a few times. The chain employs TRBV5-1 and TRBJ2-2; TRBD2 matches 8 bases. CDR3 length: 16 amino acids. After removal of 4 bases from V and 4 bases from J, the junction contained 9 bases not matched to a gene. Germline values: CDR1 SGHRS, CDR2 YFSETQ. CDR3 coding DNA: TGCGCCAGCAGCGAGGCGGCGGGGGGATTCACCGGGGAGCTGTTTTTT. It codes for CASSEAAGGFTGELFF.

The V gene is TRBV19, the J gene TRBJ2-5; D remains unclear. CDR3 length: 14 residues. The germline gives CDR1 LNHDA, CDR2 SQIVND (reference sequence). V was pared by 4 bases and J by 5 bases, with 14 bases between. CDR3 protein: CASSTHSPPETQYF. In DNA form, the CDR3 reads TGTGCCAGTAGTACCCACTCCCCCCCCGAGACCCAGTACTTC.

This clone was counted a single time. This chain joins TRBV29-1 and TRBJ2-3, with TRBD2 identical over 8 bases. J was trimmed by 5 bases and V by 4 bases; bases with no gene match: 2. Germline V CDR1 and CDR2: SQVTM, ANQGSEA. The CDR3 runs 12 residues. In DNA form, the CDR3 reads TGCAGCGTTGTCCGGGGGGGAGATACGCAGTATTTT. Its translation: CSVVRGGDTQYF.

The chain is built from TRBV5-4 and TRBJ2-1, with D perhaps matching TRBD1 (6 bases). Germline V gene data show CDR1 as SGHNT and CDR2 as YYREEE (reference sequence). The CDR3 sequence is 13 residues long. The V gene lost 0 bases and the J gene lost 12 bases, with 13 bases spanning the gap. CDR3 sequence (DNA): TGTGCCAGCAGCTTGGATGTGGGGGCGGGGCAGTTCTTC. It translates to CASSLDVGAGQFF.

This clone has a handful of counts. This sequence joins TRBV11-2 and TRBJ1-2; TRBD1 matches at 8 bases. The CDR3 runs to 12 residues. From germline, CDR1 is SGHAT and CDR2 FQNNGV. V trimming: 3 bases; J trimming: 8 bases; junction bases outside the gene matches: 2. The CDR3 spells CASSFRQGGYTF. For the CDR3, the DNA is TGTGCCAGCAGCTTTCGACAGGGGGGCTACACCTTC.

The chain is built from TRBV13 and TRBJ1-4; a weak D match, TRBD1 (5 bases). The ends were cut back, 5 bases at V and 3 bases at J, with 13 bases in the middle. Germline V gene data show CDR1 as PRHDT and CDR2 as FYEKMQ (reference sequence). The CDR3 sequence is 15 residues long. CDR3 protein: CASSPGSGANEKLFF. The CDR3 nucleotides are TGTGCCAGCAGCCCAGGGTCGGGGGCTAATGAAAAACTGTTTTTT.

The gene calls are TRBV10-3 and TRBJ1-2, with 11 bases fitting TRBD1. CDR1 ENHRY and CDR2 SYGVKD come from the germline V gene. The CDR3 extends over 16 amino acids. Losses at the gene ends were 0 bases for V and 4 bases for J; bases not matched to a gene: 4. In nucleotides, the CDR3 is TGTGCCATCAGTGAGTCAGACGGGACAGGGGGCTATGGCTACACCTTC. It codes for CAISESDGTGGYGYTF.

The chain combines TRBV27 with TRBJ2-2; D remains ambiguous. This CDR3 comprises 15 residues. Germline values: CDR1 MNHEY, CDR2 SMNVEV (reference sequence). Trimming cost V 5 bases and J 2 bases, with 12 bases left between them. The CDR3 region is CASSPPWANTGELFF. For the CDR3, the DNA is TGTGCCAGCAGTCCCCCGTGGGCCAACACCGGGGAGCTGTTTTTT.

The gene calls are TRBV27 and TRBJ2-5; tentative D call: TRBD2 (6 bases). The CDR3 sequence is 16 residues long. CDR1 MNHEY and CDR2 SMNVEV come from the germline V gene (reference sequence). V was shortened by 6 bases and J by 11 bases, with 28 bases between the two germline ends. The CDR3: CASSPRGTGVAFEQYF. Here the CDR3 DNA reads TGTGCCAGCAGCCCCCGAGGGACGGGAGTGGCCTTTGAGCAGTACTTC.

The chain is built from TRBV6-6 and TRBJ1-5; the D is unclear. The germline V and J ends were trimmed by 8 bases and 1 base, with 6 bases remaining between them. This CDR3 is 12 amino acids long. Germline V gene lookup returns CDR1 MNHNY and CDR2 SVGAGI (reference sequence). The CDR3 loop is CASAGSNQPQHF. The CDR3 DNA is TGTGCCAGCGCGGGCAGCAATCAGCCCCAGCATTTT.